This section outlines one T cell receptor (beta chain) sequence together with its context. The data are from a study of blood T cell repertoires in COVID-19. The overall study: Sites across the United States, Italy and Spain contributed samples from acute and convalescent COVID-19.

V was clipped by 3 bases and J by 7 bases, with 15 bases between them. The CDR3 loop spans 15 amino acids. Germline CDR1 reads SEHNR; CDR2 reads FQNEAQ (reference sequence). Method: immunoSEQ multiplex PCR; TCRdb's copy keeps in-frame clones and lacks some. The sample records some 130,000 clones, about 80% being singletons. The receptor comes from a human donor in a cohort sampled during active COVID-19. The chain carries TRBV7-9 and TRBJ1-4; the D gene is possibly TRBD1 (5 bases). The sequenced material came from peripheral blood. The CDR3, as DNA: TGTGCCAGCAGCTTGGAACAGGTTGTGGGTGAAAAACTGTTTTTT. This codes for CASSLEQVVGEKLFF.